This T cell receptor (beta chain) originates from a study of cytomegalovirus exposure and HLA in healthy donors. The repertoire was sequenced with immunoSEQ multiplex PCR; TCRdb's copy has only in-frame clones and lacks some. The table has 250,000 to 350,000 clones, approximately 90% seen once; the top ten hold around 0.8%. Between the trimmed V and J ends, which lost 3 bases and 3 bases, there was a span of 12 bases. Germline V lookup: CDR1 SGHTA, CDR2 FQGNSA. The CDR3 runs to 14 residues. The TCR originated in a woman between 18 and 30 years old in good health and CMV-seronegative. The sequencing sample was made of PBMCs. J is TRBJ2-7 and V is TRBV7-2; D not resolved. CDR3 bases: TGTGCCAGCAGCTTTAGTTTTAGTGACTACGAGCAGTACTTC. This encodes CASSFSFSDYEQYF.